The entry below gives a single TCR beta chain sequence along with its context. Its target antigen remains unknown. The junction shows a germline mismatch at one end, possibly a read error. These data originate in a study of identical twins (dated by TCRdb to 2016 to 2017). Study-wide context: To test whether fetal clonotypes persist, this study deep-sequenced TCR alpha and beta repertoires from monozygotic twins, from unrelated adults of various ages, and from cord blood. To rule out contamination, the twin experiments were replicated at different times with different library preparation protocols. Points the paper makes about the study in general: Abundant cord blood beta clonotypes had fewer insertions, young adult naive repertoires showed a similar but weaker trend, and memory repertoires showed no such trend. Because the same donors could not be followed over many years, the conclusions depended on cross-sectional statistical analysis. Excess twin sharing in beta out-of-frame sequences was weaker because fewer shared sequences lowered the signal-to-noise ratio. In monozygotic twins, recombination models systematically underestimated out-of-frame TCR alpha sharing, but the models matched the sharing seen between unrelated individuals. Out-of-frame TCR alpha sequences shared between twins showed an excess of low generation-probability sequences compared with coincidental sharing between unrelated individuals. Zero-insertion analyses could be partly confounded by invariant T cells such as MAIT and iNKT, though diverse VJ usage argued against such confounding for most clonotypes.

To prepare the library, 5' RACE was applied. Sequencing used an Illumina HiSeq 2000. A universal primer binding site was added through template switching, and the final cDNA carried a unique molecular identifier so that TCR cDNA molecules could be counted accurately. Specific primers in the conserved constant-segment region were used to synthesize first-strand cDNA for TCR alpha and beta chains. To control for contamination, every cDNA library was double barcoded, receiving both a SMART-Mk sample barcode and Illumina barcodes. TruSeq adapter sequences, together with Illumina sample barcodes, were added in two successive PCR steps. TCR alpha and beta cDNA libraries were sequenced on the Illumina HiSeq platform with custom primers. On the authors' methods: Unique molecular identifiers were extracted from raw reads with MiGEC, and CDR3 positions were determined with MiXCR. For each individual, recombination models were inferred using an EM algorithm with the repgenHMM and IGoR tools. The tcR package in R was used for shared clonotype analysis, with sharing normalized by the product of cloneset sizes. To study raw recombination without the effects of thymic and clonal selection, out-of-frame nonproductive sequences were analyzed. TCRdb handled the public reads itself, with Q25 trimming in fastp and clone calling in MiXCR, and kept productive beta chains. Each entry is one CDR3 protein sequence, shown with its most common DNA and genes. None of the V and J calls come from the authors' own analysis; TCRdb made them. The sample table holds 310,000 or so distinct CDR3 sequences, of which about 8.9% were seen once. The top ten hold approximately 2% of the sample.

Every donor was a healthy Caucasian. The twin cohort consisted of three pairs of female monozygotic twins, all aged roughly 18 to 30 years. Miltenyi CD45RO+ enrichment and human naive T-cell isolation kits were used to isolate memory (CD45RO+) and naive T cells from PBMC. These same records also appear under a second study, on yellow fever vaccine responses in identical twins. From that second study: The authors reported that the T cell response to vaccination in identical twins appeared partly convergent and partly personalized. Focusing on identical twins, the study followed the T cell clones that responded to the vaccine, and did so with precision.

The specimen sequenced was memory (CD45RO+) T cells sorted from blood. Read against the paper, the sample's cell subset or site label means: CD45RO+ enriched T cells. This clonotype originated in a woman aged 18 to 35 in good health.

CDR3 sequence: CTSCFSRRGLAGAYNEQFF. The nucleotide sequence is TGTACCAGCTGTTTTTCTCGGAGGGGACTAGCGGGAGCATACAATGAGCAGTTCTTC. The chain is encoded by TRBV2 joined to TRBJ2-1; 14 of the junction bases match TRBD2. Taken from cysteine to phenylalanine, the CDR3 has 19 residues. Only the CDR3 region is kept as DNA, spanning 57 bases read in frame from base 1. Based on the germline V gene, the CDR1 and CDR2 sequences are SNHLY and FYNNEI.